The present entry profiles one T cell receptor beta chain with its context. What it binds is unknown. Using immunoSEQ multiplex PCR, the repertoire was profiled, and TCRdb retains in-frame clones only, with some absent. The profile shows about 20,000 clones, about 82% of them singletons. Time point indicated: recipient sample about 28 days before transplant, after cytoreduction. The data stem from a study of T cell clonotyping in hematopoietic cell transplantation. Overall study context: Pretransplant recipient samples were taken after cytoreduction. Study-level results: Recipient TCR diversity dropped after transplant; expanded clonotypes rose from day 30 to 180. Graft donor and pretransplant recipient Inverse Simpson Index values predicted broader posttransplant TCR diversity.

The input for sequencing was peripheral blood mononuclear cells, taken before stem cell transplant. This receptor was identified in a man aged 50 to 60 with acute myeloid leukemia. Some clones in this sample may be carry-over from other donors' samples.

The CDR3 is CASSQTRMTGGYTF. The CDR3 nucleotides read TGTGCCAGCAGCCAAACTCGAATGACTGGTGGCTACACCTTC. This chain joins TRBV14 and TRBJ1-2; D unclear. Between the trimmed V and J ends, which lost 2 bases and 7 bases, there was a span of 14 bases. The CDR3 consists of 14 residues. CDR1 is SGHDN and CDR2 is FVKESK in the germline V gene.